A single sample gave rise to the 22 T cell receptor beta chains below, sequenced in a study of synovial regulatory T cells in juvenile arthritis. Profiled with immunoSEQ multiplex PCR; TCRdb holds only in-frame clones, not every one. Its clone listing holds some 6,000 clones. The sequenced sample consisted of Treg cells from blood. The subset was: remaining (HLA-DR-negative) circulating blood Treg cells. These receptors were obtained from a donor between 2 and 35 years old with juvenile idiopathic arthritis.

CDR3 in amino acids: CASRAGGKNIQYF. The J gene is TRBJ2-4, the V gene TRBV28; no DNA is available, so the TRBD2 call from TCRdb remains unchecked. Germline CDR1 is MDHEN and CDR2 is SYDVKM. The CDR3 sequence is 13 residues long. Only the protein is on record.

This sequence joins TRBV5-4 and TRBJ2-3; TCRdb selects TRBD1, and the lack of DNA leaves this call unchecked. CDR1 SGHNT and CDR2 YYREEE come from the germline V gene (reference sequence). This CDR3 is 16 amino acids long. No DNA is given. The chain's CDR3 is CASSTWTGESTDTQYF.

This chain links TRBV9 with TRBJ2-1; TCRdb indicates TRBD2, and absent DNA this call remains unverified. The CDR3 has 17 residues. The DNA is not on file. CDR1 and CDR2 (germline): SGDLS, YYNGEE. CDR3 protein: CASSVSSGSLLYNEQFF.

The rearrangement joins TRBV30 to TRBJ2-1; TCRdb returns TRBD2, unconfirmable since there is no DNA. Germline-derived CDR1 and CDR2 are GTSNPN and SVGIG (reference sequence). The CDR3 is 10 residues long. No DNA accompanies this entry. The CDR3 region is CAWSAVEQFF.

Frequency places this clone as medium-sized. The genes are TRBV13 and TRBJ1-1; the TRBD1 assignment by TCRdb is unverifiable without DNA. Germline V gene sequence: CDR1 PRHDT, CDR2 FYEKMQ (reference sequence). The CDR3 sequence is 15 residues long. This entry has no DNA. Here the CDR3 reads CASSETGTVNTEAFF.

This chain's CDR3 is CASSLGGTKQFF. This rearrangement joins TRBV11-2 to TRBJ2-1; TCRdb's D call of TRBD2 is untestable without DNA. This CDR3 region has 12 residues. Only the protein is available. CDR1 SGHAT and CDR2 FQNNGV come from the germline V gene. The variable domain in full, with the rest retrieved from reference TRBV11-2 and TRBJ2-1, is EAGVAQSPRYKIIEKRQSVAFWCNPISGHATLYWYQQILGQGPKLLIQFQNNGVVDDSQLPKDRFSAERLKGVDSTLKIQPAKLEDSAVYLCASSLGGTKQFFGPGTRLTVL.

This clone is identified as medium-sized (0.01 to 0.1%) from frequency. This chain links TRBV28 with TRBJ2-7; checking the TCRdb D call of TRBD2 is not possible without DNA. The CDR3 has 15 residues. No nucleotide data were recorded. Germline V gene lookup returns CDR1 MDHEN and CDR2 SYDVKM. CDR3 region: CASSLSKRILYEQYF. The variable domain in full, with the rest retrieved from reference TRBV28 and TRBJ2-7, is DVKVTQSSRYLVKRTGEKVFLECVQDMDHENMFWYRQDPGLGLRLIYFSYDVKMKEKGDIPEGYSVSREKKERFSLILESASTNQTSMYLCASSLSKRILYEQYFGPGTRLTVT.

The chain combines TRBV7-9 with TRBJ2-1. Germline CDR1 is SEHNR and CDR2 is FQNEAQ (reference sequence). The CDR3 is made up of 12 amino acids. There is no recorded DNA. This CDR3 is CASSSGPREQFF.

This chain joins TRBV27 and TRBJ2-2; checking the TCRdb D call of TRBD1 is not possible without DNA. The CDR3 totals 14 residues. There is no recorded DNA. Germline CDR1 and CDR2: MNHEY and SMNVEV (reference sequence). Here the CDR3 reads CASRGVMGTGELFF.

The rearrangement links TRBV18 to TRBJ1-5; the TRBD1 assignment by TCRdb is unverifiable without DNA. Germline CDR1 reads KGHSH; CDR2 reads LQKENI. The CDR3 consists of 15 residues. The DNA sequence is not available. CDR3: CASSPGQGGNQPQHF.

The chain combines TRBV7-9 with TRBJ2-3; with no DNA, the TCRdb D assignment of TRBD2 cannot be verified. CDR3 size: 12 residues. No DNA is listed. CDR1 is SEHNR, CDR2 FQNEAQ, per germline (reference sequence). CDR3 loop: CASSWSVDTQYF.

The chain uses TRBV7-2 and TRBJ1-4; the TRBD1 assignment by TCRdb is unverifiable without DNA. Germline-derived CDR1 and CDR2 are SGHTA and FQGNSA. This CDR3 comprises 15 residues. DNA is not on record. The CDR3 protein is CASSFRGDRIEKLFF.

Measured by frequency, this clone is medium-sized. The CDR3 loop is CASRGQRNYEQYF. The chain is built from TRBV28 and TRBJ2-7; the D call of TRBD1 rests on TCRdb alone, since no DNA is present to check it. Germline V gene data show CDR1 as MDHEN and CDR2 as SYDVKM. The CDR3 is 13 residues long. No DNA sequence is on record.

V usage is TRBV6-6 and J usage is TRBJ2-1. CDR3 length: 15 amino acids. DNA for this receptor is not on file. From germline, CDR1 is MNHNY and CDR2 SVGAGI (reference sequence). This CDR3 reads CASRKTGTSGNEQFF.

This sequence joins TRBV10-2 and TRBJ2-7; as DNA is missing, the TRBD2 call by TCRdb cannot be tested. This CDR3 spans 11 amino acids. A DNA sequence was not provided. CDR1 and CDR2 (germline): WSHSY, SAAADI. Here the CDR3 reads CASRGVYEQYF.

The V gene is TRBV7-9, the J gene TRBJ2-6; the TCRdb D gene call, TRBD2, has no DNA to confirm it. Germline lookup yields CDR1 SEHNR and CDR2 FQNEAQ (reference sequence). The CDR3 totals 13 residues. The coding DNA is unavailable. Here the CDR3 reads CASSPLRANVLTF.

The chain links TRBV10-3 to TRBJ2-1; without DNA, the TCRdb call of TRBD2 cannot be checked. Germline CDR1 ENHRY, CDR2 SYGVKD. The length of the CDR3 is 15 residues. DNA is not recorded here. The CDR3 sequence is CAIKVGGVPNNEQFF.

V is TRBV7-9 and J is TRBJ2-7; TCRdb's assignment of TRBD2 cannot be checked, as there is no DNA. The CDR3 is 17 amino acids. A DNA sequence was not provided. CDR1 SEHNR and CDR2 FQNEAQ come from the germline V gene (reference sequence). This CDR3 reads CASSFSGTTVGTYEQYF. The full variable domain, with the rest looked up from reference TRBV7-9 and TRBJ2-7, is DTGVSQNPRHKITKRGQNVTFRCDPISEHNRLYWYRQTLGQGPEFLTYFQNEAQLEKSRLLSDRFSAERPKGSFSTLEIQRTEQGDSAMYLCASSFSGTTVGTYEQYFGPGTRLTVT.

V is TRBV12-5 and J is TRBJ1-5. Germline assignment: CDR1 LGHNT and CDR2 FRNRAP. The CDR3 is made up of 16 amino acids. The nucleotide record is missing. CDR3 region: CASGPGGGYSNQPQHF.

The gene calls are TRBV9 and TRBJ2-1. The CDR3 extends over 12 amino acids. No DNA accompanies this entry. Germline V lookup: CDR1 SGDLS, CDR2 YYNGEE. The CDR3: CASSLTYNEQFF. The full variable domain, in which reference TRBV9 and TRBJ2-1 provide the parts outside the CDR3, is DSGVTQTPKHLITATGQRVTLRCSPRSGDLSVYWYQQSLDQGLQFLIQYYNGEERAKGNILERFSAQQFPDLHSELNLSSLELGDSALYFCASSLTYNEQFFGPGTRLTVL.

The V call is TRBV18, the J call TRBJ1-2. This CDR3 spans 14 amino acids. No DNA is given. Germline CDR1 and CDR2: KGHSH and LQKENI. The chain's CDR3 is CASSLGLMNYGYTF.

The chain carries TRBV6-1 and TRBJ2-7; there is no DNA to check the TCRdb D call of TRBD1. Per germline, CDR1 MNHNS and CDR2 SASEGT. This CDR3 is 15 amino acids long. The DNA is not on file. CDR3 residues: CASSERTGGFYEQYF.